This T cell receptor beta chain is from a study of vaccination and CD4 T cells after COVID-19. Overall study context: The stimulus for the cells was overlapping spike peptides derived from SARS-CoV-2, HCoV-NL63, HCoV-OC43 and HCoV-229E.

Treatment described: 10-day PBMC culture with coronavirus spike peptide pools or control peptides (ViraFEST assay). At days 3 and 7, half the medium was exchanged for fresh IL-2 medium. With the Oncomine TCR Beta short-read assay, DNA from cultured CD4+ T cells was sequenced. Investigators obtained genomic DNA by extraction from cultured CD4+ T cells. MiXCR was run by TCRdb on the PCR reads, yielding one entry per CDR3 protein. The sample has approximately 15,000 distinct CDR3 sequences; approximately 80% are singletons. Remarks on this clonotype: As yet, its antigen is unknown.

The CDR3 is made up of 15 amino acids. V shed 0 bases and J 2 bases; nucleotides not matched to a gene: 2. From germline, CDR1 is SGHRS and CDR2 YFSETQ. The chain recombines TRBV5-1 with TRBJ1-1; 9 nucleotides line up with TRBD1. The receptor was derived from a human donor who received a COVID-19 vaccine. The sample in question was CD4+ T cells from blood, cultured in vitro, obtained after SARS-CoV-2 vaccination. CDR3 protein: CASSLAGQGNTEAFF. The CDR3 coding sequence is TGCGCCAGCAGCTTGGCGGGACAGGGTAACACTGAAGCTTTCTTT.